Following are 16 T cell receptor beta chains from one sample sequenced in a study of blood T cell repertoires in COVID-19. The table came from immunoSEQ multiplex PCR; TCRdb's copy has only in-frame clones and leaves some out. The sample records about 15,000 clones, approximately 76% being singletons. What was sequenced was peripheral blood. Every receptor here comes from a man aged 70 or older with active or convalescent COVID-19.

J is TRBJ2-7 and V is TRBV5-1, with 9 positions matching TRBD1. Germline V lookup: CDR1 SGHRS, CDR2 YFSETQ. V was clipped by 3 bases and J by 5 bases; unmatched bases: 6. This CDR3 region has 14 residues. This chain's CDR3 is CASSSTGGSDEQYF. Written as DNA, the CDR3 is TGCGCCAGCAGCTCGACAGGGGGGAGCGACGAGCAGTACTTC.

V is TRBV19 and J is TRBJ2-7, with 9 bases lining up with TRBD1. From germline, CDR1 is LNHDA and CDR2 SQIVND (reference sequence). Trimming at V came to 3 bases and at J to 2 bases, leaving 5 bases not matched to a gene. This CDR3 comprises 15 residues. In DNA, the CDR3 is TGTGCCAGTAGTATCATGACAGGGGGGACCTACGAGCAGTACTTC. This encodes CASSIMTGGTYEQYF.

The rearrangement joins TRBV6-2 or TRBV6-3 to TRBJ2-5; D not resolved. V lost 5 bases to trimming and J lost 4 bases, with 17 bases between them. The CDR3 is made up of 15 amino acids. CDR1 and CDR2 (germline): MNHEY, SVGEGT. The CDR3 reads CASSTFISLGETQYF. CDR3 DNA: TGTGCCAGCAGTACATTCATTAGCCTTGGAGAGACCCAGTACTTC.

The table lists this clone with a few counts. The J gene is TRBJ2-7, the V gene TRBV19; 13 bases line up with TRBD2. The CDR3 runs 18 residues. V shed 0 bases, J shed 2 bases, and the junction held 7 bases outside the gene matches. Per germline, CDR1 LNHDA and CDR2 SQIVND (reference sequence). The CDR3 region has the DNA TGTGCCAGTAGTATAGATCTAGGGACTAGCGGGGAGACCTACGAGCAGTACTTC. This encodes CASSIDLGTSGETYEQYF.

This chain's CDR3 is CASSLAPDPRRGYTF. The CDR3 nucleotides are TGTGCCAGCAGCTTGGCCCCCGACCCTAGGCGTGGCTACACCTTC. The rearrangement uses TRBV5-4 and TRBJ1-2, with D uncertain. The CDR3 is 15 residues long. Per germline, CDR1 SGHNT and CDR2 YYREEE (reference sequence). Trimming left V 0 bases short and J 7 bases short, with 16 bases between.

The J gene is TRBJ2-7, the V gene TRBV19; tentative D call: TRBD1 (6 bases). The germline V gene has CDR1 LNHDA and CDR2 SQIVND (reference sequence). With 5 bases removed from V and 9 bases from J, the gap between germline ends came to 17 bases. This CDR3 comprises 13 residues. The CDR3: CASSVTGGRVQYF. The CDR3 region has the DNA TGTGCCAGTAGTGTGACAGGCGGCCGGGTGCAGTACTTC.

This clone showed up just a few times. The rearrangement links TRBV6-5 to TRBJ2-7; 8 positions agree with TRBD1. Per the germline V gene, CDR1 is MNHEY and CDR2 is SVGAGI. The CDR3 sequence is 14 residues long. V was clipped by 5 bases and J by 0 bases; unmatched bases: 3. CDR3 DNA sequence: TGTGCCAGCAGTAGTACAGGGGGCTCCTACGAGCAGTACTTC. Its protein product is CASSSTGGSYEQYF.

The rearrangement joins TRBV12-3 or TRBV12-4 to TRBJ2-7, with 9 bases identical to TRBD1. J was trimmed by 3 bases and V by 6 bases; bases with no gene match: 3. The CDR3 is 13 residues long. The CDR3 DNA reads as TGTGCCAGCAGGCTGGACAGGGGCTACGAGCAGTACTTC. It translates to CASRLDRGYEQYF.

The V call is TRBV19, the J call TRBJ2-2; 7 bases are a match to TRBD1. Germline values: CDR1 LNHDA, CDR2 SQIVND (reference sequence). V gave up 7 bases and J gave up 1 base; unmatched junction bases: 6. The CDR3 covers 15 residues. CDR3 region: CASTRQGGNTGELFF. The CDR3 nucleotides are TGTGCCAGTACCCGACAGGGCGGGAACACCGGGGAGCTGTTTTTT.

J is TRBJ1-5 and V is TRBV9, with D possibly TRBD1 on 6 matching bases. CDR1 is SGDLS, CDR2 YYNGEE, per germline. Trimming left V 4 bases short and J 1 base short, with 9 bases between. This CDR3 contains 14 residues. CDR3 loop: CASSSGQSNQPQHF. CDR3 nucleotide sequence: TGTGCCAGCAGCTCCGGACAGAGCAATCAGCCCCAGCATTTT.

CDR3 coding DNA: TGCGCCAGCAGTTTACTAGGCCCTAGCGGGGAGATGGGGGAGACCCAGTACTTC. It is translated as CASSLLGPSGEMGETQYF. This chain links TRBV5-1 with TRBJ2-5, with TRBD2 matching 9 bases. Germline CDR1 and CDR2: SGHRS and YFSETQ. This CDR3 has 18 amino acids. Trimming cost V 5 bases and J 5 bases; bases outside gene matches: 19.

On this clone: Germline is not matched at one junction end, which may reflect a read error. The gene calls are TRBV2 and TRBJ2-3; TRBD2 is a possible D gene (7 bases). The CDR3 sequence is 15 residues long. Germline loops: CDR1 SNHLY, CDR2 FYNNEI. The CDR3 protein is CPSRGTWGGQDTQYF. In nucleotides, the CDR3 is TGTCCCAGCCGGGGGACATGGGGGGGGCAAGATACGCAGTATTTT.

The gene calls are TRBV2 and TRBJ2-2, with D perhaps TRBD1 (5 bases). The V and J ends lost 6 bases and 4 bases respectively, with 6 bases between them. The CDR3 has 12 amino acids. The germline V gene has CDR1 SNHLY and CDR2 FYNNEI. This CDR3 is CASRQGTGELFF. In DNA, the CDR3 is TGTGCCAGCAGGCAGGGCACCGGGGAGCTGTTTTTT.

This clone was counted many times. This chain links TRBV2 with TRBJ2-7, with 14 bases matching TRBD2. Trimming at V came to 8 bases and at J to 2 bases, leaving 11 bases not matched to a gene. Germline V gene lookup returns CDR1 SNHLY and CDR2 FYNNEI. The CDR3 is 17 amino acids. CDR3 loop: CASRGTSGSEATYEQYF. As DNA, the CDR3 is TGTGCCAGCCGCGGGACTAGCGGGAGTGAGGCTACCTACGAGCAGTACTTC. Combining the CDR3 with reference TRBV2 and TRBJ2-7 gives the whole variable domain EPEVTQTPSHQVTQMGQEVILRCVPISNHLYFYWYRQILGQKVEFLVSFYNNEISEKSEIFDDQFSVERPDGSNFTLKIRSTKLEDSAMYFCASRGTSGSEATYEQYFGPGTRLTVT.

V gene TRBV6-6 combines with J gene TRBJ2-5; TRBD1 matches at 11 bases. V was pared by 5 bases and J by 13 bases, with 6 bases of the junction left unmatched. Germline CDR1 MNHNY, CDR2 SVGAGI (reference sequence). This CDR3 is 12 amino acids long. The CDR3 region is CASSRGQGAGYF. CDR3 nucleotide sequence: TGTGCCAGCAGTCGCGGACAGGGGGCGGGGTACTTC.

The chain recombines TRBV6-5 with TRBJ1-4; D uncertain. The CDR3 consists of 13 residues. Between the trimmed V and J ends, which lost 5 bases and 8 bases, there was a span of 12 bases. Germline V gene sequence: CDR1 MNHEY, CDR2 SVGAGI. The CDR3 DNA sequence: TGTGCCAGCAGTCTGTCCTTAGTGGAAAAACTGTTTTTT. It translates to CASSLSLVEKLFF.